This TCR beta chain comes out of a study of OX40 agonist ivuxolimab in advanced cancers. Study as a whole: Across the patients, intravenous ivuxolimab was delivered every 2 weeks at 0.01 to 10 mg/kg.

CDR3 length: 17 amino acids. Germline V CDR1 and CDR2: MNHEY, SMNVEV (reference sequence). V trimming: 8 bases; J trimming: 6 bases; junction bases outside the gene matches: 14. Produced via immunoSEQ multiplex PCR; TCRdb's table is partial and in-frame only. Altogether some 70,000 clones are present, 65% to 90% being singletons, with the ten largest covering about 1.5%. In the case of this clone: Its antigen is undetermined.

Whole-study results and caveats: Low normalized T-cell clonal expansion was also seen in some nonresponders. Partial responders at 0.1-3.0 mg/kg showed near-lowest clonal expansion.

V usage is TRBV27 and J usage is TRBJ2-2, with 11 bases lining up with TRBD1. This clonotype originated in an adult with an advanced solid tumor such as melanoma, head and neck, liver or kidney cancer. The sample in question was CD4+ or CD8+ T cells sorted from blood, obtained in a trial of the OX40 agonist ivuxolimab. The CDR3 spells CASSGGPGQGESGELFF. DNA of the CDR3: TGTGCCAGCTCCGGGGGTCCGGGACAGGGGGAGTCCGGGGAGCTGTTTTTT.